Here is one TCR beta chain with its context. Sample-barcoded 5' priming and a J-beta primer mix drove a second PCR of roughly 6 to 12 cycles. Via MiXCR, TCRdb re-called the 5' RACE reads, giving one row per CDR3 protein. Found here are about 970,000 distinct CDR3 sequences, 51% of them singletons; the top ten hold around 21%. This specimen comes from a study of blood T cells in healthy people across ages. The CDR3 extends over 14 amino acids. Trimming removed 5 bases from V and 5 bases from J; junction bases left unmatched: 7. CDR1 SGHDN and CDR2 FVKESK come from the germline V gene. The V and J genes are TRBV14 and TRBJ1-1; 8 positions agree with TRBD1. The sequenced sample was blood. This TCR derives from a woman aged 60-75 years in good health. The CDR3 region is CASSIRTGSTEAFF. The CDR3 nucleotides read TGTGCCAGCAGCATAAGGACAGGGAGTACTGAAGCTTTCTTT.